Below, 22 T cell receptor beta chains from the same sample are listed, as sequenced in a study of cytomegalovirus exposure and HLA in healthy donors. Amplification used 60 Vbeta primers and 13 Jbeta primers. Here immunoSEQ multiplex PCR was the method, and the copy in TCRdb shows in-frame clones only, minus some. The profile shows 40,000 to 55,000 clones, around 80% of them singletons. Sequencing was performed on PBMCs. The source of these receptors is a boy aged 5 to 17 in good health and CMV-seropositive.

The genes are TRBV27 and TRBJ1-5; TRBD1 is a possible D gene (5 bases). The CDR3 is 16 amino acids. The V end was cut by 1 base, the J end by 7 bases, with 17 bases between. Germline lookup yields CDR1 MNHEY and CDR2 SMNVEV (reference sequence). CDR3 residues: CASSLLVDGAGQPQHF. CDR3 coding DNA: TGTGCCAGCAGTTTATTAGTTGATGGGGCGGGACAGCCCCAGCATTTT.

This clone was seen a few times. The V gene is TRBV6-5, the J gene TRBJ1-2; D is uncertain. This CDR3 spans 13 amino acids. The V gene lost 6 bases and the J gene lost 0 bases, with 8 bases spanning the gap. CDR1 and CDR2 (germline): MNHEY, SVGAGI. The CDR3 DNA reads TGTGCCAGCAGGAGGACTGCTAACTATGGCTACACCTTC. Residues: CASRRTANYGYTF.

V is TRBV7-3 and J is TRBJ2-3, with D maybe TRBD1 (5 bases). Trimming stripped 3 bases from V and 2 bases from J, with 9 bases between. This CDR3 region has 14 residues. Germline V gene lookup returns CDR1 SGHTA and CDR2 FQGTGA. Written as DNA, the CDR3 is TGTGCCAGCAGCTTTGCAGGGCACACAGATACGCAGTATTTT. Translation: CASSFAGHTDTQYF.

The genes are TRBV7-9 and TRBJ1-4; the match to TRBD1 covers 9 bases. Germline lookup yields CDR1 SEHNR and CDR2 FQNEAQ (reference sequence). V lost 11 bases and J lost 4; bases outside the gene matches: 5. The CDR3 has 13 amino acids. In DNA form, the CDR3 reads TGTGCCGGAAGACAGGGGGATAATGAAAAACTGTTTTTT. Amino acid sequence: CAGRQGDNEKLFF.

The J gene is TRBJ1-2, the V gene TRBV6-5, with D perhaps matching TRBD1 (5 bases). Germline V lookup: CDR1 MNHEY, CDR2 SVGAGI. The CDR3 sequence is 15 residues long. Deletions cut 8 bases from V and 0 bases from J, with 16 bases between. In nucleotides, the CDR3 is TGTGCCAGCTCCCTCACTTTGACAGCTAACTATGGCTACACCTTC. It yields the protein CASSLTLTANYGYTF.

The V gene is TRBV19, the J gene TRBJ1-6; tentatively, D is TRBD1 (5 bases). Per germline, CDR1 LNHDA and CDR2 SQIVND (reference sequence). The CDR3 has 16 amino acids. Trimming removed 1 base at V and 8 bases at J, with 15 bases between. The CDR3: CASSIAPAGGDSPLHF. Here the CDR3 DNA reads TGTGCCAGTAGTATAGCTCCCGCCGGGGGGGATTCACCCCTCCACTTT. Combining the CDR3 with reference TRBV19 and TRBJ1-6 gives the whole variable domain DGGITQSPKYLFRKEGQNVTLSCEQNLNHDAMYWYRQDPGQGLRLIYYSQIVNDFQKGDIAEGYSVSREKKESFPLTVTSAQKNPTAFYLCASSIAPAGGDSPLHFGNGTRLTVT.

V gene TRBV7-6 combines with J gene TRBJ2-3; 9 nucleotides line up with TRBD1. The junction had 3 bases not matched to a gene; V was cut back by 8 bases and J by 3 bases. Looked up from germline, CDR1 is SGHVS and CDR2 is FNYEAQ. CDR3 length equals 13 residues. DNA of the CDR3: TGTGCCAGCGGGGACAGGGCTACAGATACGCAGTATTTT. It yields the protein CASGDRATDTQYF.

J is TRBJ2-1 and V is TRBV6-4, with 9 bases aligning to TRBD2. In germline, CDR1 is MRHNA, CDR2 SNTAGT. V lost 6 bases to trimming and J lost 7 bases; unmatched junction nucleotides: 7. The CDR3 runs 14 residues. The CDR3 protein is CASSIAGDGNEQFF. The CDR3 nucleotides are TGTGCCAGCAGCATAGCGGGGGATGGGAATGAGCAGTTCTTC.

This rearrangement joins TRBV5-1 to TRBJ2-3; D is undetermined. Trimming removed 2 bases at V and 2 bases at J, with 9 bases between. CDR1 SGHRS and CDR2 YFSETQ come from the germline V gene. The CDR3 sequence is 14 residues long. This chain's CDR3 is CASSLTGTTDTQYF. The DNA for the CDR3 is TGCGCCAGCAGCTTAACGGGTACCACAGATACGCAGTATTTT.

This chain links TRBV11-3 with TRBJ2-4, with a possible D match to TRBD2 (5 bases). The CDR3 extends over 14 amino acids. The V end lost 4 bases, the J end lost 3 bases, and 10 bases lay between the germline ends. The germline V gene encodes CDR1 SGHNT and CDR2 YENEEA. The CDR3 here is CASSSTRDKNIQYF. The DNA of the CDR3 is TGTGCCAGCAGCTCAACCCGGGACAAAAACATTCAGTACTTC.

The CDR3 region is CASSRGQGAYEQYF. The CDR3 nucleotides are TGTGCCAGCAGCAGGGGACAGGGGGCCTACGAGCAGTACTTC. The chain joins TRBV6-5 to TRBJ2-7; 11 bases are a match to TRBD1. The CDR3 runs to 14 residues. V lost 6 bases and J lost 2; bases outside the gene matches: 3. Germline CDR1 reads MNHEY; CDR2 reads SVGAGI.

This chain connects TRBV7-9 to TRBJ2-5; D might be TRBD2 (5 bases). The CDR3 is made up of 15 amino acids. V was clipped by 2 bases and J by 1 base, with 11 bases between them. From germline, CDR1 is SEHNR and CDR2 FQNEAQ (reference sequence). The CDR3 is CASSLQGLSQETQYF. Here the CDR3 DNA reads TGTGCCAGCAGCTTACAAGGACTGAGCCAAGAGACCCAGTACTTC. Using reference TRBV7-9 and TRBJ2-5 for the parts outside the CDR3, the full variable domain is DTGVSQNPRHKITKRGQNVTFRCDPISEHNRLYWYRQTLGQGPEFLTYFQNEAQLEKSRLLSDRFSAERPKGSFSTLEIQRTEQGDSAMYLCASSLQGLSQETQYFGPGTRLLVL.

The CDR3 protein is CASSQSYPGLDEKLFF. CDR3 sequence (DNA): TGTGCCAGCAGCCAGTCGTATCCAGGGCTCGATGAAAAACTGTTTTTT. This chain joins TRBV13 and TRBJ1-4; a possible D gene is TRBD1 (5 bases). Trimming took off 5 bases at V and 6 bases at J, with 19 bases between the two ends. The CDR3 has 16 residues. Per germline, CDR1 PRHDT and CDR2 FYEKMQ (reference sequence).

This clone occurred a few times. V is TRBV5-4 and J is TRBJ2-1; a weak D match, TRBD1 (6 bases). This CDR3 contains 14 residues. Germline V gene sequence: CDR1 SGHNT, CDR2 YYREEE (reference sequence). V was pared by 3 bases and J by 7 bases, with 14 bases between. CDR3 region: CASSSGQSGNEQFF. The CDR3 coding sequence is TGTGCCAGCAGCTCCGGACAGAGTGGGAATGAGCAGTTCTTC.

This chain connects TRBV7-6 to TRBJ2-7; 10 bases align to TRBD1. This CDR3 is built from 14 residues. Germline values: CDR1 SGHVS, CDR2 FNYEAQ. The V gene end was trimmed by 5 bases and the J gene end by 2 bases; junction bases not matched to a gene: 3. This CDR3 is CASSRDRGPYEQYF. CDR3 nucleotides: TGTGCCAGCAGCCGGGACAGGGGCCCCTACGAGCAGTACTTC.

This clone was seen a few times. The genes are TRBV7-9 and TRBJ2-7; 7 nucleotides line up with TRBD2. The CDR3 is 13 residues long. Germline V gene data show CDR1 as SEHNR and CDR2 as FQNEAQ (reference sequence). Losses at the gene ends were 4 bases for V and 6 bases for J; bases not matched to a gene: 6. CDR3: CASSSPGGSEQYF. As DNA, the CDR3 is TGTGCCAGCAGCTCACCCGGGGGGAGCGAGCAGTACTTC.

A word on this clone: One end of the junction is discordant with germline, which a read error may explain. This chain joins TRBV7-9 and TRBJ2-2, with 9 bases lining up with TRBD1. The CDR3 extends over 15 amino acids. Germline V gives CDR1 SEHNR, CDR2 FQNEAQ (reference sequence). The CDR3 sequence: CSSSLGQGPTGELFF. The CDR3 nucleotides read TGTTCCAGCAGCTTGGGACAGGGCCCCACCGGGGAGCTGTTTTTT.

The chain links TRBV19 to TRBJ1-5; D remains unclear. The CDR3 is 14 amino acids. Germline V CDR1 and CDR2: LNHDA, SQIVND (reference sequence). V was clipped by 7 bases and J by 0 bases, with 10 bases between them. CDR3 residues: CASKPQTSNQPQHF. DNA for the CDR3: TGTGCCAGTAAACCACAGACTAGCAATCAGCCCCAGCATTTT.

The rearrangement uses TRBV5-6 and TRBJ1-1; D might be TRBD1 (5 bases). Trimming stripped 4 bases from V and 4 bases from J, with 14 bases between. The CDR3 extends over 14 amino acids. From germline, CDR1 is SGHDT and CDR2 YYEEEE. CDR3 residues: CASSPDNSFTEAFF. The DNA of the CDR3 is TGTGCCAGCAGCCCGGACAACAGTTTCACTGAAGCTTTCTTT.

The chain is built from TRBV18 and TRBJ2-1; D gene ambiguous. V was pared by 3 bases and J by 9 bases, with 15 bases between. The CDR3 has 14 residues. CDR1 is KGHSH and CDR2 is LQKENI in the germline V gene. CDR3 loop: CASSPGSALGEQFF. In nucleotides, the CDR3 is TGTGCCAGCTCACCCGGGTCGGCCTTAGGTGAGCAGTTCTTC.

The chain has TRBV2 and TRBJ2-5; no clear D. The CDR3 is 14 amino acids. V lost 2 bases and J 4 bases, leaving 11 bases between the germline ends. The germline V gene has CDR1 SNHLY and CDR2 FYNNEI. The CDR3 DNA sequence: TGTGCCAGCAGTGAAAGAGAAATAGTAGAGACCCAGTACTTC. Translated: CASSEREIVETQYF.

This clone is a singleton in its sample. This chain joins TRBV7-9 and TRBJ2-5, with D maybe TRBD1 (6 bases). The J call may be faulty, since TRBJ2-7 better matches the DNA end. CDR1 is SEHNR, CDR2 FQNEAQ, per germline (reference sequence). The CDR3 contains 13 residues. The chain's CDR3 is CASRRSGVYEQYF. CDR3 nucleotide sequence: TGTGCCAGCAGACGATCAGGGGTCTACGAGCAGTACTTC.